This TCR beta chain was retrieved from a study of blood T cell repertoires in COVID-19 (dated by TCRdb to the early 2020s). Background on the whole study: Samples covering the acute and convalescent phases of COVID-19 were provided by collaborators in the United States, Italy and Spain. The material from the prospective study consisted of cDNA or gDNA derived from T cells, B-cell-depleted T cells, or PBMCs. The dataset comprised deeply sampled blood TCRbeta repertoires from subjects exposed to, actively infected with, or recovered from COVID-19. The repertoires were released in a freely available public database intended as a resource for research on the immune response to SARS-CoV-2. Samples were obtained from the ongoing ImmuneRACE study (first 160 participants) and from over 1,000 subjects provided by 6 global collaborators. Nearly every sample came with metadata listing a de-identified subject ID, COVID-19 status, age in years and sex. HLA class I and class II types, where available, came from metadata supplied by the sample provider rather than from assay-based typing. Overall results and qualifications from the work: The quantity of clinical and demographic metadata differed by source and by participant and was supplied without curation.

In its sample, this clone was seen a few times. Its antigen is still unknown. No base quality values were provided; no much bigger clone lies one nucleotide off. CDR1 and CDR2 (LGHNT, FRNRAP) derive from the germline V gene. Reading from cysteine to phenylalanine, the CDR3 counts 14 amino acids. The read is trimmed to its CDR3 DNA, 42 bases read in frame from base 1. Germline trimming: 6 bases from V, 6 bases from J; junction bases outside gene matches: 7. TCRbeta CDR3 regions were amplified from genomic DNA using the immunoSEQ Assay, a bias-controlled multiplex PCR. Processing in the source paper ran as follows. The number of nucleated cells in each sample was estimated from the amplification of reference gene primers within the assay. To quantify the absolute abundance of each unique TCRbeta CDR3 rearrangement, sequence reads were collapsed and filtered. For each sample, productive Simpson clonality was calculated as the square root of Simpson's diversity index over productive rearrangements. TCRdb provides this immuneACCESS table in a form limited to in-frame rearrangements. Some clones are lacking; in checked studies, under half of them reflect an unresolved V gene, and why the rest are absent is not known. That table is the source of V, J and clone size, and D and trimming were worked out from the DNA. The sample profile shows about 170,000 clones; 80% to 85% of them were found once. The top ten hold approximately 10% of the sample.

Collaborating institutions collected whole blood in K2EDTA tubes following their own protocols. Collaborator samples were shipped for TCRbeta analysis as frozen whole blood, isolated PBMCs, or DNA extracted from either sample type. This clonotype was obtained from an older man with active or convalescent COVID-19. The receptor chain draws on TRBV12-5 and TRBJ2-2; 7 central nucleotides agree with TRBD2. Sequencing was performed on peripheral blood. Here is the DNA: TGTGCTAGTGGCCGGGGGGACGGCCCCGGGGAGCTGTTTTTT. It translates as CASGRGDGPGELFF.